This note documents a single T cell receptor beta chain sequence. Ten or more counts support this clonotype. It lacks a known antigen. No much larger clonotype is one base removed from it; base qualities were not supplied. The donors were around 39 Caucasian individuals from Russia, aged 6 to 90 years, who were systemically healthy. Approximately 9.3 milliliters of peripheral blood were collected from each donor into EDTA-treated Vacutainer tubes. Ficoll-Paque density-gradient centrifugation was used to isolate PBMCs, with at least 7 million obtained per sample. Trizol reagent was used to extract total RNA from the PBMCs, yielding at least 6 micrograms per sample. For every donor, an aliquot of PBMCs went through flow cytometry to measure the percentages of naive CD45RAhigh/CD27high T cells. Receptor libraries were prepared by 5' RACE. Sequencing was carried out with an Illumina HiSeq 2500. A second PCR of about 6 to 12 cycles was run with a J-beta primer mix and a sample-barcoded 5' primer. A unique molecular identifier was introduced onto each TCR beta cDNA molecule by a template-switch 5' adaptor carrying 12 random nucleotides. Each sample yielded at least 3 million CDR3-containing paired-end reads. All of the RNA was converted into first-strand cDNA using the Mint cDNA synthesis kit, with a TRBC-specific oligonucleotide serving as the primer. Following uracil-DNA glycosylase treatment, all cDNA underwent a first 18-cycle PCR with the universal primers M1SS and BC2_uni_R. The original methods were these. For normalization, 1 million high-quality reads, each with a distinct molecular identifier, were randomly selected from each sample. Reads with shared molecular identifiers were discarded instead of being binned into consensus sequences. CDR3 identification, clonotype clustering and error correction used MiTCR with a Q25 quality threshold and the strictest error-elimination algorithm. Lower-bound total TCR beta diversity was estimated with a nonparametric unseen species model using Euler transformation. TCRdb trimmed the raw reads at Q25, called clones with MiXCR and kept productive beta chains. Identical CDR3 proteins give one entry, which carries the most common genes and DNA. These V and J calls derive from TCRdb rather than the authors' analysis. Present in this sample are some 1.5 million distinct CDR3 sequences, roughly 27% of which were seen just once. About 7.7% of the sample is held by the ten biggest clonotypes.

The germline V gene (reference sequence) supplies CDR1 SGHNT and CDR2 YYREEE. Its CDR3 holds 15 amino acids, cysteine through phenylalanine. CDR3 DNA only is kept here, 45 bases in frame from base 1. The V and J ends are trimmed by 5 bases and 0 bases, leaving 14 bases between them. These data originate in a study of blood T cells in healthy people across ages (dated by TCRdb to the mid-2010s). At the level of the whole study: In model experiments, template switching captured about one uniquely barcoded TCR beta cDNA molecule for every two T cells. Age-related changes in TCR beta repertoire diversity were measured in the study by deep sequencing normalized with unique cDNA molecular identifiers. The donors were split into four age groups: young (average 16 years), middle-aged (39), aged (over 55) and long-lived (over 80). Donors of different ages were randomly distributed across sequencing lanes to avoid experimental bias. For two donors (one aged 18 to 30 and one aged 80 or older), the study analyzed two additional independent replicas of 1 million unique cDNA reads from the same blood draw.

Broad study findings and their caveats: Compared with the aged group, more naive CD4+ T cells, fewer expanded clones and increased TCR diversity were shown by the long-lived group, suggesting age selection. Because donor CMV infection status was unknown, age-related changes in expanded clonotypes were potentially confounded. There was a strong correlation between observed TCR beta diversity and the percentage of naive T cells measured by flow cytometry. Because profiling used bulk unsorted PBMCs, naive and antigen-experienced compartments could not be compared conclusively. Estimates of total diversity from one million sequenced T cells were regarded as lower bounds and underestimates. As age increased, observed TCR beta diversity per million T cells dropped in a roughly linear way, and a significant reduction was already evident by age 40.

The receptor comes from a woman in her thirties in good health. The rearranged chain carries TRBV5-4 and TRBJ1-2, and possibly TRBD1, on 5 matching bases. Sequencing was carried out using blood. For the CDR3, the sequence is CASSGARGANYGYTF. In nucleotide form, the sequence is TGTGCCAGCAGTGGGGCCCGGGGAGCTAACTATGGCTACACCTTC.